This T cell receptor (beta chain) was found in a study of T cell responses to AZD1222 COVID-19 vaccine. Study conclusions and caveats: Regions 160-218 and 743-854 held dominance among vaccine-associated CD4 TCRs, which spanned spike.

As concerns this clone: The antigen is unknown.

The repertoire was sequenced with immunoSEQ multiplex PCR; TCRdb's copy has only in-frame clones and lacks some. The sample has roughly 120,000 clones; roughly 89% are singletons. CDR3 size: 16 residues. The V gene end was trimmed by 1 base and the J gene end by 5 bases; junction bases not matched to a gene: 6. Germline V gene data show CDR1 as MNHEY and CDR2 as SMNVEV (reference sequence). The sequenced sample was peripheral blood, obtained 28 days after the second AZD1222 dose. The source is an adult who received the AZD1222 COVID-19 vaccine. This chain joins TRBV27 and TRBJ2-1; 9 positions agree with TRBD2. This chain's CDR3 is CASSLYGGRVDNEQFF. The DNA of the CDR3 is TGTGCCAGCAGTTTATACGGCGGGAGGGTCGACAATGAGCAGTTCTTC.